The rows below give T cell receptor beta chains drawn from one sample of a study of OX40 agonist ivuxolimab in advanced cancers. The method was immunoSEQ multiplex PCR; TCRdb's version includes in-frame clones alone and lacks a portion of them. Of tens of thousands of clones listed, 70% to 90% are singletons. The specimen comprised CD4+ or CD8+ T cells sorted from blood, sampled in a trial of the OX40 agonist ivuxolimab. The receptors were gathered from an adult with an advanced solid tumor such as melanoma, head and neck, liver or kidney cancer. CDR3s include the opening cysteine and the closing phenylalanine or tryptophan. The order of the fields is CDR3 protein, CDR3 DNA, D gene, clone size, J gene, V gene. The D gene is left open where the match is weak. Clone size is shown for a subset of rows, as once, few, many or a class of expanded clone.

cdr3_aa: CASSGGARTDTQYF; cdr3_nt: TGCGCCAGCAGTGGGGGGGCCAGAACAGATACGCAGTATTTT; d_call: NA; clone_size: NA; j_call: TRBJ2-3; v_call: TRBV10-1
cdr3_aa: CASSFQGLSGNTIYF; cdr3_nt: TGTGCCAGCAGCTTCCAGGGTCTCTCTGGAAACACCATATATTTT; d_call: NA; clone_size: NA; j_call: TRBJ1-3; v_call: TRBV7-2
cdr3_aa: CASTPGGVYEQYF; cdr3_nt: TGTGCCAGCACCCCGGGGGGGGTCTACGAGCAGTACTTC; d_call: TRBD2; clone_size: NA; j_call: TRBJ2-7; v_call: TRBV25-1
cdr3_aa: CASSLSFAPGQSSGNTIYF; cdr3_nt: TGTGCCAGCAGCCTGAGTTTCGCCCCGGGACAGAGCTCTGGAAACACCATATATTTT; d_call: TRBD1; clone_size: NA; j_call: TRBJ1-3; v_call: TRBV9
cdr3_aa: CASHPGTKRSGELFF; cdr3_nt: TGTGCCAGCCACCCTGGGACAAAGCGTTCCGGGGAGCTGTTTTTT; d_call: NA; clone_size: few; j_call: TRBJ2-2; v_call: TRBV6-6
cdr3_aa: CASSSARANEKLFF; cdr3_nt: TGTGCCAGCAGCTCGGCCAGGGCGAATGAAAAACTGTTTTTT; d_call: NA; clone_size: NA; j_call: TRBJ1-4; v_call: TRBV5-5
cdr3_aa: CASSLGLGNTIYF; cdr3_nt: TGTGCCAGCAGCCTGGGACTTGGAAACACCATATATTTT; d_call: NA; clone_size: NA; j_call: TRBJ1-3; v_call: TRBV7-6
cdr3_aa: CASSLRAPGHSPLHF; cdr3_nt: TGTGCCAGCAGCCTCCGGGCCCCCGGGCATTCACCCCTCCACTTT; d_call: NA; clone_size: once; j_call: TRBJ1-6; v_call: TRBV5-5
cdr3_aa: CASTGDGTYNEQFF; cdr3_nt: TGTGCCAGCACGGGCGATGGAACCTACAATGAGCAGTTCTTC; d_call: NA; clone_size: NA; j_call: TRBJ2-1; v_call: TRBV2
cdr3_aa: CATWDRGGETQYF; cdr3_nt: TGTGCCACATGGGACAGGGGAGGCGAGACCCAGTACTTC; d_call: TRBD1; clone_size: once; j_call: TRBJ2-5; v_call: TRBV6-5
cdr3_aa: CAISKTSGGDNEQFF; cdr3_nt: TGTGCCATCAGCAAGACTAGTGGGGGGGACAATGAGCAGTTCTTC; d_call: TRBD2; clone_size: NA; j_call: TRBJ2-1; v_call: TRBV10-3
cdr3_aa: CASSARDGEPYGYTF; cdr3_nt: TGTGCCAGCAGCGCCCGGGACGGCGAGCCCTATGGCTACACCTTC; d_call: NA; clone_size: NA; j_call: TRBJ1-2; v_call: TRBV9
cdr3_aa: CATSDSISTDTQYF; cdr3_nt: TGTGCCACCTCGGACTCCATAAGCACAGATACGCAGTATTTT; d_call: NA; clone_size: NA; j_call: TRBJ2-3; v_call: TRBV6-5
cdr3_aa: CASSLEGPSKGGNQPQHF; cdr3_nt: TGTGCCAGCTCACTTGAAGGTCCAAGCAAGGGCGGCAATCAGCCCCAGCATTTT; d_call: NA; clone_size: NA; j_call: TRBJ1-5; v_call: TRBV18
cdr3_aa: CAIMGGNYGYTF; cdr3_nt: TGTGCCATCATGGGGGGGAACTATGGCTACACCTTC; d_call: NA; clone_size: NA; j_call: TRBJ1-2; v_call: TRBV10-3
cdr3_aa: CASSLTASTDTQYF; cdr3_nt: TGTGCCAGCAGTCTCACAGCTAGCACAGATACGCAGTATTTT; d_call: NA; clone_size: NA; j_call: TRBJ2-3; v_call: TRBV6-1
cdr3_aa: CASSHRGDTQYF; cdr3_nt: TGCGCCAGCAGCCACAGGGGGGATACGCAGTATTTT; d_call: TRBD1; clone_size: NA; j_call: TRBJ2-3; v_call: TRBV4-3
cdr3_aa: CASSYDPGNTIYF; cdr3_nt: TGCGCCAGCAGCTATGATCCCGGAAACACCATATATTTT; d_call: NA; clone_size: NA; j_call: TRBJ1-3; v_call: TRBV5-1
cdr3_aa: CASSLGEPREAFF; cdr3_nt: TGCGCCAGCAGCTTGGGGGAACCAAGGGAGGCTTTCTTT; d_call: NA; clone_size: NA; j_call: TRBJ1-1; v_call: TRBV5-1
cdr3_aa: CASSLQGAQYF; cdr3_nt: TGTGCCAGCAGCTTACAAGGGGCGCAGTACTTC; d_call: NA; clone_size: once; j_call: TRBJ2-7; v_call: TRBV7-9
cdr3_aa: CASSPSRGQETQYF; cdr3_nt: TGTGCCAGCTCCCCCTCCAGGGGCCAAGAGACCCAGTACTTC; d_call: NA; clone_size: NA; j_call: TRBJ2-5; v_call: TRBV18
cdr3_aa: CASSLGQGAYEQYF; cdr3_nt: TGTGCCAGCAGCTTAGGACAGGGGGCCTACGAGCAGTACTTC; d_call: TRBD1; clone_size: NA; j_call: TRBJ2-7; v_call: TRBV7-2
cdr3_aa: CASSRRQGSQPQHF; cdr3_nt: TGTGCCAGCAGTAGACGACAGGGGAGCCAGCCCCAGCATTTT; d_call: TRBD1; clone_size: NA; j_call: TRBJ1-5; v_call: TRBV6-5